These 10 T cell receptor beta chains share one sample of origin, sequenced in a study of T cells in Graves' hyperthyroidism and ophthalmopathy (dated by TCRdb to about 2019). Receptors were amplified or captured by multiplex PCR. The sample was run on an Illumina HiSeq 2000. The TCR beta CDR3 regions were amplified from the RNA transcripts. The first round of RT-PCR for the TCR CDR3 was performed with the HTBI primer set and the Qiagen OneStep RT-PCR kit. TCRdb cleaned the public reads at Q25 with fastp, built clones with MiXCR and kept in-frame beta chains. Entries that share a CDR3 protein sequence are merged under the most common genes and DNA. The sample profile shows some 800,000 distinct CDR3 sequences; over 35% of them were found once. Together, the top ten hold around 10% of the sample. Material for sequencing was blood. Receptor source: a man aged 18 to 29 with Graves' hyperthyroidism.

There are a few counts of this clonotype. This rearrangement joins TRBV5-4 to TRBJ2-7; D perhaps matches TRBD1 (5 bases). This CDR3 region has 17 residues. Germline V gene data show CDR1 as SGHNT and CDR2 as YYREEE (reference sequence). Trimming stripped 1 base from V and 2 bases from J, with 19 bases between. The CDR3 DNA reads as TGTGCCAGCAGCTTGAGGGGTCCTCTGGCAGACCCCTACGAGCAGTACTTC. It codes for CASSLRGPLADPYEQYF.

Many counts were recorded for this clonotype. A read error may account for a junction end that differs from germline. V is TRBV7-2 and J is TRBJ1-5, with 7 positions matching TRBD1. Germline V gives CDR1 SGHTA, CDR2 FQGNSA. The CDR3 is 15 amino acids. CDR3 in DNA: TGCGCCAGCAGCCGCCAGGGGGGTCGCAATCAGCCCCAGCATTTT. Its translation: CASSRQGGRNQPQHF.

This clonotype was observed a few times. The chain carries TRBV25-1 and TRBJ1-6, with no clear D. Per the germline V gene, CDR1 is MGHDK and CDR2 is SYGVNS. V was trimmed by 1 base and J by 8 bases, leaving 12 bases between them. The CDR3 extends over 15 amino acids. The CDR3 region is CASSEWSTADSPLHF. In DNA form, the CDR3 reads TGTGCCAGCAGTGAATGGTCTACAGCCGATTCACCCCTCCACTTT.

This clonotype was seen only a few times. V usage is TRBV7-9 and J usage is TRBJ1-1; a weak D match, TRBD1 (6 bases). Trimming pared 5 bases from V and 7 bases from J, leaving 17 bases between. The CDR3 is 14 amino acids. Germline CDR1 and CDR2: SEHNR and FQNEAQ (reference sequence). Here the CDR3 reads CASSEGGYVGEAFF. In DNA form, the CDR3 reads TGTGCCAGCAGCGAGGGGGGGTACGTTGGTGAAGCTTTCTTT.

This clonotype has ten or more counts. The V and J genes are TRBV5-1 and TRBJ1-6; TRBD1 is a possible D gene (6 bases). V was clipped by 0 bases and J by 14 bases, with 18 bases between them. The CDR3 totals 15 residues. The germline V gene has CDR1 SGHRS and CDR2 YFSETQ. CDR3 coding DNA: TGCGCCAGCAGCTTGGAGCGGACAGTTGAATTCACCCTCCACTTT. Its translation: CASSLERTVEFTLHF.

The chain employs TRBV7-6 and TRBJ2-2; 9 positions match TRBD2. The CDR3 totals 15 residues. CDR1 and CDR2 from the germline V gene are SGHVS and FNYEAQ. V dropped 4 bases and J dropped 4; count of bases not matched to a gene: 4. CDR3 in DNA: TGTGCCAGCAGCTCACTAGCGGGCGTCACCGGGGAGCTGTTTTTT. The encoded protein is CASSSLAGVTGELFF.

Notes on this clonotype: One end of the junction is discordant with germline, which a read error may explain. This sequence joins TRBV2 and TRBJ1-2, with D uncertain. Germline loops: CDR1 SNHLY, CDR2 FYNNEI. This CDR3 is 14 amino acids long. The CDR3 bases are TGTGCCAGCAGTGAGCAGCGACCAAACTATGGCCACACCTTC. Translating gives CASSEQRPNYGHTF.

Comment on this clonotype: A much larger clone is a single base away; this may be a read error. V usage is TRBV15 and J usage is TRBJ2-7; a possible D gene is TRBD2 (5 bases). The V gene's germline CDR1 is LNHNV and CDR2 YYDKDF (reference sequence). The CDR3 has 14 amino acids. CDR3 nucleotide sequence: TGTGCCACCAGCAGAGATCCGGACTCCTGCGAGCAGTACTTC. Amino acid sequence: CATSRDPDSCEQYF.

As DNA, the CDR3 is TGTGCCAGCAGCCTACACGGGGACAGGGATTGGGATTCACCCCTCCACTTT. Translated, it gives CASSLHGDRDWDSPLHF. The chain combines TRBV7-2 with TRBJ1-6; 9 positions agree with TRBD1. Germline CDR1 SGHTA, CDR2 FQGNSA. This CDR3 region has 17 residues. The J segment lost 8 bases and the V segment lost 5 bases, leaving 13 bases of the junction unmatched.

The chain employs TRBV5-6 and TRBJ1-1; D unclear. This CDR3 region has 16 residues. Deletions cut 4 bases from V and 1 base from J, with 17 bases between. Looked up from germline, CDR1 is SGHDT and CDR2 is YYEEEE. DNA of the CDR3: TGTGCCAGCAGCCCCTCGGACTGGCCAGCGAACACTGAAGCTTTCTTT. This translates into CASSPSDWPANTEAFF.